Described below is a single TCR beta chain sequence and its context. The data were taken from a study of blood T cell repertoires in COVID-19. For the study at large: The analysed material was cDNA or gDNA that came from T cells, B-cell-depleted T cells, or PBMCs.

The age range of participants was about 18 to 89 years, with residence in about 25 US areas. Participants reported their clinical history, and cohort assignment relied on those reports. Original analysis: How many nucleated cells were present was estimated from reference gene primer amplification. Using immunoSEQ multiplex PCR, the repertoire was profiled, and TCRdb retains in-frame clones only, with some absent. D and trimming were read from the DNA, whereas the V and J calls and clone size are those reported in that table. Found here are about 250,000 clones, 70% to 90% of them singletons; the top ten hold around 9.8%. Sequencing was carried out using PBMCs or T cells enriched from blood (not recorded which). The origin of this receptor is a woman in her 50s with acute COVID-19.

The CDR3 DNA follows: TGTGCCAGCAGTGAAGTCTGGGGCAGGTTTAATTCACCCCTCCACTTT. It is translated as CASSEVWGRFNSPLHF. The chain links TRBV6-1 to TRBJ1-6; a possible D gene is TRBD1 (5 bases). This CDR3 has 16 residues. The germline gives CDR1 MNHNS, CDR2 SASEGT. Trimming left V 1 base short and J 6 bases short, with 13 bases between.